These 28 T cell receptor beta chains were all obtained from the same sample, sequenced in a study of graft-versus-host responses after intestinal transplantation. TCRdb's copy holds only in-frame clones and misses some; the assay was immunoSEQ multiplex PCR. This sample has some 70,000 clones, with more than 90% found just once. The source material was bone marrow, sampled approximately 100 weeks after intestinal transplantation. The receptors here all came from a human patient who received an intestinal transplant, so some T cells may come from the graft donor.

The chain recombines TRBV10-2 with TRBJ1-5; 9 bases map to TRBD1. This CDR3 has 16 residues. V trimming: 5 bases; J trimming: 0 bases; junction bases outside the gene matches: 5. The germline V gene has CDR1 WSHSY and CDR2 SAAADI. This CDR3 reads CASSHTGGISNQPQHF. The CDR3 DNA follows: TGCGCCAGCAGTCATACAGGGGGCATTAGCAATCAGCCCCAGCATTTT.

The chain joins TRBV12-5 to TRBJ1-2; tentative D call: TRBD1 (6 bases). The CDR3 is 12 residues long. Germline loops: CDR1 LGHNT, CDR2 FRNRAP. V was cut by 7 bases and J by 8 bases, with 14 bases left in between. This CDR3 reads CASAPDSPGYTF. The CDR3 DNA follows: TGTGCTAGTGCTCCGGACAGTCCGGGCTACACCTTC. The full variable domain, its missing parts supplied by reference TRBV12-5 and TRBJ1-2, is DARVTQTPRHKVTEMGQEVTMRCQPILGHNTVFWYRQTMMQGLELLAYFRNRAPLDDSGMPKDRFSAEMPDATLATLKIQPSEPRDSAVYFCASAPDSPGYTFGSGTRLTVV.

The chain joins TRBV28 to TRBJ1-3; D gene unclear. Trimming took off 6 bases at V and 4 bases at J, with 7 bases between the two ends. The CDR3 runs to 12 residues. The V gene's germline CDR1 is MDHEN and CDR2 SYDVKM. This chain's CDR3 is CASRISGNTIYF. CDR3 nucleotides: TGTGCCAGCAGGATCAGCGGAAACACCATATATTTT.

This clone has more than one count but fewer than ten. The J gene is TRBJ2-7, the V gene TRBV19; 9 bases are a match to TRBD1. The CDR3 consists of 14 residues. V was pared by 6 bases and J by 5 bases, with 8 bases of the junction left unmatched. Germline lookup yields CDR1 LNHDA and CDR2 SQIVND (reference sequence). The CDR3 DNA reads TGTGCCAGTAGGAAACCGGGACAGGGCCACGAGCAGTACTTC. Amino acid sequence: CASRKPGQGHEQYF.

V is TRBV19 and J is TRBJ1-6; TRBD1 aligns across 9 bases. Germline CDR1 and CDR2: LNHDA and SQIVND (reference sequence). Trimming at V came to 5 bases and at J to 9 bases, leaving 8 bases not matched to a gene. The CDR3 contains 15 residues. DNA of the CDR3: TGTGCCAGTAGTCAGGGGCGGGACAGGGCTTCACCCCTCCACTTT. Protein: CASSQGRDRASPLHF.

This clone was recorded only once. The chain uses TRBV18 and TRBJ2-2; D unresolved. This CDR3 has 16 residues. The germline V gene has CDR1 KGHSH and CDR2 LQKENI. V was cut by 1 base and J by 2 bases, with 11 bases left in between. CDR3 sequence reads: CASSPLEGYNTGELFF. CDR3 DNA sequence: TGTGCCAGCTCACCACTCGAAGGGTACAACACCGGGGAGCTGTTTTTT.

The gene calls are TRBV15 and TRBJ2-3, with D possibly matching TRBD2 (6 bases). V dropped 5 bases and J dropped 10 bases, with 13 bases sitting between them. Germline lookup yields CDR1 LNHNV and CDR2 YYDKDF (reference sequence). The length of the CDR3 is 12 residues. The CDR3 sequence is CATSPGGEAQYF. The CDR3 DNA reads TGTGCCACCAGCCCCGGGGGAGAGGCGCAGTATTTT.

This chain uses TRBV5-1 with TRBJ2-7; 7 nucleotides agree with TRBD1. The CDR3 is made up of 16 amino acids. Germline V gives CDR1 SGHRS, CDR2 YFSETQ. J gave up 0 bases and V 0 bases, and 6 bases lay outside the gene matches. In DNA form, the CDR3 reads TGCGCCAGCAGCTTGGCGAGGGACAGATACTCCTACGAGCAGTACTTC. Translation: CASSLARDRYSYEQYF.

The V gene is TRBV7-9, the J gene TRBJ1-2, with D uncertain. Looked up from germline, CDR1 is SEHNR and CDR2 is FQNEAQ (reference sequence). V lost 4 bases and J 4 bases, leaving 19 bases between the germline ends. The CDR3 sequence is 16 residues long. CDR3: CASSSLAVMGIYGYTF. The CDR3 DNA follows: TGTGCCAGCAGCTCCTTGGCCGTAATGGGGATCTATGGCTACACCTTC.

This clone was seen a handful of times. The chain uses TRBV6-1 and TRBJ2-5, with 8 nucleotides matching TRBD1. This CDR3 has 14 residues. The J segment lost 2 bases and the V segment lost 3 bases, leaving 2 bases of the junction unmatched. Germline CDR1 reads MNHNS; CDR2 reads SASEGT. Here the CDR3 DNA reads TGTGCCAGCAGTGATTACAGGGGGCAAGAGACCCAGTACTTC. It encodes CASSDYRGQETQYF.

The CDR3 DNA reads TGTGCCAGCAGTTTCTACCAGCCCCAACAGGGGGACTCCTACGAGCAGTACTTC. Translation gives CASSFYQPQQGDSYEQYF. The gene calls are TRBV28 and TRBJ2-7; TRBD1 matches at 8 bases. This CDR3 is built from 18 residues. With 3 bases clipped from V and 0 bases from J, the junction kept 13 bases outside the gene matches. Per germline, CDR1 MDHEN and CDR2 SYDVKM. Full variable domain (outside the CDR3, taken from reference TRBV28 and TRBJ2-7): DVKVTQSSRYLVKRTGEKVFLECVQDMDHENMFWYRQDPGLGLRLIYFSYDVKMKEKGDIPEGYSVSREKKERFSLILESASTNQTSMYLCASSFYQPQQGDSYEQYFGPGTRLTVT.

The CDR3 reads CASIRLDIQYF. DNA of the CDR3: TGTGCCAGCATCCGACTGGACATTCAGTACTTC. The gene calls are TRBV9 and TRBJ2-4; D unresolved. Germline values: CDR1 SGDLS, CDR2 YYNGEE. V dropped 6 bases and J dropped 8 bases, with 9 bases sitting between them. The CDR3 spans 11 residues.

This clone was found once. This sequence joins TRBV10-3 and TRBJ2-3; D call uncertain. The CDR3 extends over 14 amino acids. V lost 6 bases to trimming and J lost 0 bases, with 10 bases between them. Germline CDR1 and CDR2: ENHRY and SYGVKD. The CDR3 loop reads CAIRLDPSTDTQYF. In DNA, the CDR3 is TGTGCCATCAGGCTCGACCCTAGCACAGATACGCAGTATTTT.

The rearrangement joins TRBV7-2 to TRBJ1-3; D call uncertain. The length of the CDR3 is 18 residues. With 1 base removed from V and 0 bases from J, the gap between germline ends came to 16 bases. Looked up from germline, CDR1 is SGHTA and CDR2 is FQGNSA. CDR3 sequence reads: CASSLVSYPSLSGNTIYF. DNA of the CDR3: TGTGCCAGCAGCTTAGTGTCCTACCCCAGCCTCTCTGGAAACACCATATATTTT.

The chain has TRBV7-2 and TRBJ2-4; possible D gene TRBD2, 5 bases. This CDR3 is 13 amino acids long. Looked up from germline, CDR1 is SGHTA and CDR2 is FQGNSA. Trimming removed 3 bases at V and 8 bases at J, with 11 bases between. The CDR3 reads CASSLAVGDIQYF. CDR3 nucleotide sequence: TGTGCCAGCAGCTTGGCGGTCGGGGACATTCAGTACTTC.

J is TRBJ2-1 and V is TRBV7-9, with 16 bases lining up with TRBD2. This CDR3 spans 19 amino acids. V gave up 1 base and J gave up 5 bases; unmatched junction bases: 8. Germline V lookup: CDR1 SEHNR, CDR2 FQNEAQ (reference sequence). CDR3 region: CASSLVRGLAGGGDNEQFF. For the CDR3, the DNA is TGTGCCAGCAGCTTAGTCAGGGGACTAGCGGGAGGGGGAGACAATGAGCAGTTCTTC. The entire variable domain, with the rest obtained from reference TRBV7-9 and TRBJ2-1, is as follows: DTGVSQNPRHKITKRGQNVTFRCDPISEHNRLYWYRQTLGQGPEFLTYFQNEAQLEKSRLLSDRFSAERPKGSFSTLEIQRTEQGDSAMYLCASSLVRGLAGGGDNEQFFGPGTRLTVL.

CDR3 in amino acids: CASSLSWGGETQYF. CDR3 DNA sequence: TGTGCCAGCAGTTTATCGTGGGGGGGAGAGACCCAGTACTTC. The gene calls are TRBV27 and TRBJ2-5; TRBD2 matches at 7 bases. This CDR3 contains 14 residues. Germline trimming cut 0 bases from V and 4 bases from J; bases unmatched to any gene: 2. Germline CDR1 MNHEY, CDR2 SMNVEV (reference sequence).

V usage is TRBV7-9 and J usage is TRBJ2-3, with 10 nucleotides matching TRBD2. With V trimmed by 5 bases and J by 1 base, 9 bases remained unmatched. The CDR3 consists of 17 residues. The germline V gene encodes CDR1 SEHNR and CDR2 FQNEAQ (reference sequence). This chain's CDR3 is CASSLVGLAWGTDTQYF. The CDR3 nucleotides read TGTGCCAGCAGCCTCGTGGGACTAGCGTGGGGCACAGATACGCAGTATTTT. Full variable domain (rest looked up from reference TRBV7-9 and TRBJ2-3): DTGVSQNPRHKITKRGQNVTFRCDPISEHNRLYWYRQTLGQGPEFLTYFQNEAQLEKSRLLSDRFSAERPKGSFSTLEIQRTEQGDSAMYLCASSLVGLAWGTDTQYFGPGTRLTVL.

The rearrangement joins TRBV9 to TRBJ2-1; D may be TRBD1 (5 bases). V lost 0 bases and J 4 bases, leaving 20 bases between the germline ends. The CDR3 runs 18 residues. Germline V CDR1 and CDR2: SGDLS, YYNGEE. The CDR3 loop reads CASSVAGWGPRIYNEQFF. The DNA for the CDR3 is TGTGCCAGCAGCGTAGCCGGTTGGGGCCCCCGTATTTACAATGAGCAGTTCTTC. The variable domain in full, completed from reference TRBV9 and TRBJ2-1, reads DSGVTQTPKHLITATGQRVTLRCSPRSGDLSVYWYQQSLDQGLQFLIQYYNGEERAKGNILERFSAQQFPDLHSELNLSSLELGDSALYFCASSVAGWGPRIYNEQFFGPGTRLTVL.

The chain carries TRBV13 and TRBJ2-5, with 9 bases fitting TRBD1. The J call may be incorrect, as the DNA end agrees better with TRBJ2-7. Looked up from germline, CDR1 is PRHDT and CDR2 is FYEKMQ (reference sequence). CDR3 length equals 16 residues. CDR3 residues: CASSGGQGTNSYEQYF. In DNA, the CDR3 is TGTGCCAGCTCGGGGGGACAGGGTACAAACTCCTACGAGCAGTACTTC.

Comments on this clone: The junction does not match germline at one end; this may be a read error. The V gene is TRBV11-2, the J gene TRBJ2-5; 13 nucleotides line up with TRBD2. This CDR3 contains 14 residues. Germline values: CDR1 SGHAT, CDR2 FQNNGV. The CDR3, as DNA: TGTGCCAGCGTCCGGACTAGCGGGAGTGAGATCCAGTACTTC. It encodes CASVRTSGSEIQYF.

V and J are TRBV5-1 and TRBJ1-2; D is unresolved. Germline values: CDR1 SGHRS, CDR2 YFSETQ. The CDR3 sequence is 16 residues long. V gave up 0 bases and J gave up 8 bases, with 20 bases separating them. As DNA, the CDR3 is TGCGCCAGCAGCTTGGGGGAGAGCGCCCGGGGTCGGGGCTACACCTTC. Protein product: CASSLGESARGRGYTF.

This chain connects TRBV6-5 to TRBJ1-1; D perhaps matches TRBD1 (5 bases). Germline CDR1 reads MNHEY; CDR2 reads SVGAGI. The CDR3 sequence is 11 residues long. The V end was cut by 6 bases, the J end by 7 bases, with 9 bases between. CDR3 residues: CASRRQFEAFF. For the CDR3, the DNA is TGTGCCAGCAGACGACAGTTTGAAGCTTTCTTT.

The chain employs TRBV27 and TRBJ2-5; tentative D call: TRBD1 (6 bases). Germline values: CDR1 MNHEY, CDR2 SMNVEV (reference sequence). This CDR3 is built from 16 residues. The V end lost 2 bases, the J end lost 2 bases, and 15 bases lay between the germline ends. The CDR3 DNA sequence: TGTGCCAGCAGTTTAGTGGCAGGGGAAATTCAAGAGACCCAGTACTTC. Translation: CASSLVAGEIQETQYF.

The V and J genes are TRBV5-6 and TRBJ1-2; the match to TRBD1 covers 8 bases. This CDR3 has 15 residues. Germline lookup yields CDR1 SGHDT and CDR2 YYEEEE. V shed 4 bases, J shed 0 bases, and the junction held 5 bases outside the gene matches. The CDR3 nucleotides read TGTGCCAGCAGCATAGGGGACAGGCCTAACTATGGCTACACCTTC. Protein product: CASSIGDRPNYGYTF.

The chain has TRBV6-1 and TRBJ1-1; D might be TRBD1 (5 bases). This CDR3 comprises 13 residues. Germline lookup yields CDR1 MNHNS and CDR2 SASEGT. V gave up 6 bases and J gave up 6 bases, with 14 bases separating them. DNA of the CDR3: TGTGCCAGCAGGAGTCCGGACATGGCTGAAGCTTTCTTT. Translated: CASRSPDMAEAFF.

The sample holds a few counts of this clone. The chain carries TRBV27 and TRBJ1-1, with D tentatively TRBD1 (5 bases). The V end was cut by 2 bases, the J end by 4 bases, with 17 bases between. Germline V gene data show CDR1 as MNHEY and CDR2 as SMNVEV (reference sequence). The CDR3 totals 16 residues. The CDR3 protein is CASSLGRKLGGTEAFF. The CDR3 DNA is TGTGCCAGCAGTTTAGGACGGAAACTGGGGGGCACTGAAGCTTTCTTT.

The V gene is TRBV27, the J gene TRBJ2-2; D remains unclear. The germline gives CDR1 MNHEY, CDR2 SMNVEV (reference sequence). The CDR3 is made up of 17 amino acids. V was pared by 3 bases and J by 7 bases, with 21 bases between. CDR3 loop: CASSLVGMPGLDGELFF. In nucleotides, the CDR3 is TGTGCCAGCAGTTTGGTTGGGATGCCAGGTTTGGACGGGGAGCTGTTTTTT.